The 15 T cell receptor beta chains in this list originate from one sample, sequenced in a study of CD8+ T cells in alopecia areata. Sample treatment: oral pan-JAK inhibitor, 5-10 mg twice daily. Extraction of RNA preceded its reverse transcription into cDNA, which served as the sequencing template. The protocol was immunoSEQ multiplex PCR, while the TCRdb copy is restricted to in-frame clones and leaves out a portion. The repertoire holds roughly 200,000 clones, with about 53% as singletons. Sequences were derived from CD8+ T cells sorted from blood, sampled at week 24, from a patient treated with tofacitinib. These receptor sequences come from a human donor with alopecia areata.

This clone was observed a few times. This chain connects TRBV4-3 to TRBJ1-1, with a tentative D call TRBD1 (6 bases). The CDR3 is 14 residues long. Germline values: CDR1 LGHNA, CDR2 YSLEER. The V end was cut by 4 bases, the J end by 1 base, with 10 bases between. This chain's CDR3 is CASSPDRWNTEAFF. The CDR3 DNA reads TGCGCCAGCAGCCCCGACAGGTGGAACACTGAAGCTTTCTTT.

The rearrangement links TRBV5-6 to TRBJ1-1, with 11 bases aligning to TRBD1. CDR1 is SGHDT, CDR2 YYEEEE, per germline. The CDR3 runs to 14 residues. The V gene end was trimmed by 3 bases and the J gene end by 7 bases; junction bases not matched to a gene: 5. The CDR3 is CASSWDRGSREAFF. The CDR3 bases are TGTGCCAGCAGCTGGGACAGGGGGTCTCGTGAAGCTTTCTTT. The full variable domain, rest sourced from reference TRBV5-6 and TRBJ1-1, is DAGVTQSPTHLIKTRGQQVTLRCSPKSGHDTVSWYQQALGQGPQFIFQYYEEEERQRGNFPDRFSGHQFPNYSSELNVNALLLGDSALYLCASSWDRGSREAFFGQGTRLTVV.

This chain's CDR3 is CASKGVGVDEQFF. Here the CDR3 DNA reads TGTGCCAGCAAGGGGGTTGGTGTCGATGAGCAGTTCTTC. The rearrangement joins TRBV19 to TRBJ2-1; a possible D gene is TRBD1 (6 bases). CDR1 LNHDA and CDR2 SQIVND come from the germline V gene (reference sequence). Trimming took off 9 bases at V and 8 bases at J, with 17 bases between the two ends. This CDR3 has 13 amino acids.

The table lists this clone with a few counts. V is TRBV7-9 and J is TRBJ2-2, with 10 bases lining up with TRBD2. The CDR3 spans 17 residues. The germline CDR1 and CDR2 sequences are SEHNR and FQNEAQ (reference sequence). V trimming: 0 bases; J trimming: 0 bases; junction bases outside the gene matches: 1. DNA of the CDR3: TGTGCCAGCAGCTTAGCTAGCGGGGGGCCGAACACCGGGGAGCTGTTTTTT. It encodes CASSLASGGPNTGELFF.

The chain couples TRBV4-3 to TRBJ2-7; D uncertain. V dropped 0 bases and J dropped 0 bases, with 12 bases sitting between them. This CDR3 has 16 amino acids. CDR1 and CDR2 from the germline V gene are LGHNA and YSLEER. CDR3 coding DNA: TGCGCCAGCAGCCAAGATCAAAGTGGCAACTCCTACGAGCAGTACTTC. Its protein product is CASSQDQSGNSYEQYF.

The genes are TRBV30 and TRBJ1-2; D ambiguous. This CDR3 has 13 residues. Germline loops: CDR1 GTSNPN, CDR2 SVGIG (reference sequence). The V and J ends lost 7 bases and 5 bases respectively, with 17 bases between them. CDR3 DNA sequence: TGTGCCTTTAAGGACGAAACTTCATATGGCTACACCTTC. Translated, it gives CAFKDETSYGYTF.

This clone turned up a few times. The J gene is TRBJ1-1, the V gene TRBV29-1; TRBD1 might be the D (5 bases). The V gene's germline CDR1 is SQVTM and CDR2 ANQGSEA. V was pared by 6 bases and J by 4 bases, with 15 bases between. The CDR3 loop spans 13 amino acids. The DNA for the CDR3 is TGCAGCGTACCGACAGCTCGGGGCACTGAAGCTTTCTTT. As protein: CSVPTARGTEAFF.

The chain couples TRBV4-3 to TRBJ2-7; a weak D match, TRBD1 (5 bases). Trimming cost V 3 bases and J 1 base, with 10 bases left between them. CDR1 and CDR2 (germline): LGHNA, YSLEER. This CDR3 region has 14 residues. CDR3 region: CASSHRQPSYEQYF. CDR3 DNA sequence: TGCGCCAGCAGCCACAGACAGCCGTCCTACGAGCAGTACTTC.

V is TRBV27 and J is TRBJ1-5; TRBD1 is a possible D gene (6 bases). The CDR3 contains 14 residues. Trimming left V 2 bases short and J 6 bases short, with 11 bases between. The germline V gene encodes CDR1 MNHEY and CDR2 SMNVEV (reference sequence). The DNA of the CDR3 is TGTGCCAGCAGTTTACAACAGGGCGGTCAGCCCCAGCATTTT. Residues: CASSLQQGGQPQHF.

In nucleotides, the CDR3 is TGCGCCAGCAGCTTGGTAGCGGGGGAGGCAGATACGCAGTATTTT. It encodes CASSLVAGEADTQYF. J is TRBJ2-3 and V is TRBV5-1, with 9 bases matching TRBD2. With 0 bases clipped from V and 4 bases from J, the junction kept 3 bases outside the gene matches. This CDR3 region has 15 residues. Per the germline V gene, CDR1 is SGHRS and CDR2 is YFSETQ.

The chain links TRBV27 to TRBJ1-5; a weak D match, TRBD1 (5 bases). The CDR3 consists of 16 residues. Germline values: CDR1 MNHEY, CDR2 SMNVEV (reference sequence). V was cut by 4 bases and J by 1 base, with 14 bases left in between. The CDR3 spells CASSSSSRASNQPQHF. The CDR3 DNA follows: TGTGCCAGCAGTTCTTCTTCCAGGGCCAGCAATCAGCCCCAGCATTTT.

The chain has TRBV13 and TRBJ2-7; TRBD1 agrees at 9 bases. Germline V gene lookup returns CDR1 PRHDT and CDR2 FYEKMQ (reference sequence). J was trimmed by 5 bases and V by 5 bases; bases with no gene match: 10. This CDR3 spans 15 amino acids. This chain's CDR3 is CASSLRGQGIHEQYF. The CDR3 nucleotides read TGTGCCAGCAGCCTGCGGGGACAGGGTATCCACGAGCAGTACTTC.

The V gene is TRBV27, the J gene TRBJ1-4, with TRBD1 as a possible D gene (5 bases). The CDR3 length is 15 residues. The germline gives CDR1 MNHEY, CDR2 SMNVEV (reference sequence). The V end lost 3 bases, the J end lost 7 bases, and 15 bases lay between the germline ends. CDR3 sequence reads: CASSFLGTGSEKLFF. CDR3 nucleotide sequence: TGTGCCAGCAGTTTCCTCGGCACAGGCAGTGAAAAACTGTTTTTT.

This clone showed up just a few times. DNA of the CDR3: TGTGCCAGCAGCGATTACCCTGGCAATCAGCCCCAGCATTTT. Protein: CASSDYPGNQPQHF. The chain links TRBV5-4 to TRBJ1-5, with D hard to call. CDR1 and CDR2 (germline): SGHNT, YYREEE (reference sequence). CDR3 length equals 14 residues. V was pared by 4 bases and J by 2 bases, with 10 bases between.

The gene calls are TRBV19 and TRBJ2-2; no definite D call. With 10 bases removed from V and 9 bases from J, the gap between germline ends came to 6 bases. The CDR3 is made up of 9 amino acids. Germline V gives CDR1 LNHDA, CDR2 SQIVND (reference sequence). Written as DNA, the CDR3 is TGTGCCACGTTGCGGGAGCTGTTTTTT. Amino acids: CATLRELFF.